The 20 T cell receptor beta chains below were found in one sample sequenced in a study of OX40 agonist ivuxolimab in advanced cancers. Repertoires were generated with immunoSEQ multiplex PCR, while TCRdb's copy carries only in-frame clones and drops some. Of some 80,000 clones in the sample, more than 70% were seen once. The sample here was CD4+ or CD8+ T cells sorted from blood, taken in a trial of the OX40 agonist ivuxolimab. Every receptor here comes from an adult with an advanced solid tumor such as melanoma, head and neck, liver or kidney cancer.

This clone was counted once. Here the CDR3 DNA reads TGTGCCACCAGCAGAGATTACGGGGGGACTGAAGCTTTCTTT. It encodes CATSRDYGGTEAFF. The V call is TRBV15, the J call TRBJ1-1; perhaps TRBD1 as D (5 bases). The CDR3 extends over 14 amino acids. The germline V gene encodes CDR1 LNHNV and CDR2 YYDKDF (reference sequence). V lost 0 bases to trimming and J lost 5 bases, with 10 bases between them. Full variable domain (remainder filled in from reference TRBV15 and TRBJ1-1): DAMVIQNPRYQVTQFGKPVTLSCSQTLNHNVMYWYQQKSSQAPKLLFHYYDKDFNNEADTPDNFQSRRPNTSFCFLDIRSPGLGDTAMYLCATSRDYGGTEAFFGQGTRLTVV.

This sequence joins TRBV5-8 and TRBJ1-5, with unresolved D. The V gene lost 6 bases and the J gene lost 5 bases, with 15 bases spanning the gap. Looked up from germline, CDR1 is SGHTS and CDR2 is YDEGEE. There are 14 residues in the CDR3. This CDR3 is CASMRGMVDQPQHF. The DNA of the CDR3 is TGTGCCAGCATGAGAGGGATGGTCGATCAGCCCCAGCATTTT.

V is TRBV7-2 and J is TRBJ1-2; tentative D call: TRBD1 (5 bases). The germline V and J ends were trimmed by 4 bases and 4 bases, with 10 bases remaining between them. CDR3 length equals 13 residues. Germline V gives CDR1 SGHTA, CDR2 FQGNSA. The chain's CDR3 is CASSSPRVYGYTF. CDR3 bases: TGTGCCAGCAGCTCCCCCAGGGTCTATGGCTACACCTTC.

The genes are TRBV19 and TRBJ2-1; 9 bases fit TRBD2. The CDR3 sequence is 14 residues long. Germline values: CDR1 LNHDA, CDR2 SQIVND (reference sequence). V lost 4 bases to trimming and J lost 5 bases; unmatched junction nucleotides: 3. CDR3 in DNA: TGTGCCAGTAGTAGCGGGGGGGAGAACAATGAGCAGTTCTTC. Translation gives CASSSGGENNEQFF.

The CDR3 protein is CASSVGQGPNTGELFF. The CDR3, as DNA: TGTGCCAGCAGCGTAGGACAGGGGCCAAACACCGGGGAGCTGTTTTTT. The V call is TRBV9, the J call TRBJ2-2; TRBD1 matches at 8 bases. This CDR3 region has 16 residues. Germline assignment: CDR1 SGDLS and CDR2 YYNGEE. V lost 0 bases to trimming and J lost 2 bases; unmatched junction nucleotides: 3.

The CDR3 nucleotides read TGTGCCTGGAGTGTCCGGAAAACTGGGGCCAACGTCCTGACTTTC. As protein: CAWSVRKTGANVLTF. V is TRBV30 and J is TRBJ2-6, with D uncertain. V shed 0 bases and J shed 2 bases, with 8 bases lying between them. The CDR3 loop spans 15 amino acids. From germline, CDR1 is GTSNPN and CDR2 SVGIG (reference sequence). The full variable domain, its missing parts supplied by reference TRBV30 and TRBJ2-6, is SQTIHQWPATLVQPVGSPLSLECTVEGTSNPNLYWYRQAAGRGLQLLFYSVGIGQISSEVPQNLSASRPQDRQFILSSKKLLLSDSGFYLCAWSVRKTGANVLTFGAGSRLTVL.

The chain employs TRBV2 and TRBJ1-2; D gene unclear. The CDR3 extends over 16 amino acids. Trimming stripped 0 bases from V and 4 bases from J, with 15 bases between. Looked up from germline, CDR1 is SNHLY and CDR2 is FYNNEI. The CDR3 nucleotides are TGTGCCAGCAGTGAAGCGCTTCACAGTCTATCCTATGGCTACACCTTC. Translation: CASSEALHSLSYGYTF.

The J gene is TRBJ1-2, the V gene TRBV18, with TRBD1 as a possible D gene (6 bases). Trimming removed 6 bases from V and 11 bases from J, with 16 bases in between. The length of the CDR3 is 12 residues. From germline, CDR1 is KGHSH and CDR2 LQKENI. The CDR3: CASSQSGQKYTF. The CDR3 nucleotides are TGTGCCAGCTCCCAATCCGGACAGAAGTACACCTTC. Full variable domain (remainder filled in from reference TRBV18 and TRBJ1-2): NAGVMQNPRHLVRRRGQEARLRCSPMKGHSHVYWYRQLPEEGLKFMVYLQKENIIDESGMPKERFSAEFPKEGPSILRIQQVVRGDSAAYFCASSQSGQKYTFGSGTRLTVV.

The gene calls are TRBV19 and TRBJ2-3, with a possible D match to TRBD1 (6 bases). V lost 1 base and J lost 4, with 12 bases in between. Per germline, CDR1 LNHDA and CDR2 SQIVND (reference sequence). The CDR3 contains 15 residues. DNA for the CDR3: TGTGCCAGTAGTATAGCAGGGGACCCCGCAGATACGCAGTATTTT. This sequence encodes CASSIAGDPADTQYF.

V is TRBV10-2 and J is TRBJ2-2; D may be TRBD1 (6 bases). Trimming cost V 3 bases and J 3 bases, with 11 bases left between them. The length of the CDR3 is 15 residues. Germline V gene sequence: CDR1 WSHSY, CDR2 SAAADI. In DNA, the CDR3 is TGCGCCAGCAGTGACGACAGGCCAGACACCGGGGAGCTGTTTTTT. This translates into CASSDDRPDTGELFF.

The sample holds one count of this clone. The J gene is TRBJ1-1, the V gene TRBV13; D gene unclear. CDR1 is PRHDT and CDR2 is FYEKMQ in the germline V gene (reference sequence). The CDR3 totals 13 residues. V lost 3 bases to trimming and J lost 1 base, with 6 bases between them. The DNA for the CDR3 is TGTGCCAGCAGCTTCACGAGGAACACTGAAGCTTTCTTT. Amino acid sequence: CASSFTRNTEAFF.

This chain joins TRBV6-5 and TRBJ2-3; possible D gene TRBD2, 6 bases. The V and J ends lost 4 bases and 1 base respectively, with 12 bases between them. The CDR3 spans 15 residues. The V gene's germline CDR1 is MNHEY and CDR2 SVGAGI. CDR3 amino acids: CASSLWGDGTDTQYF. CDR3 in DNA: TGTGCCAGCAGTTTATGGGGGGACGGCACAGATACGCAGTATTTT.

V is TRBV25-1 and J is TRBJ2-7, with D maybe TRBD1 (6 bases). This CDR3 has 14 residues. Germline V CDR1 and CDR2: MGHDK, SYGVNS. V was pared by 6 bases and J by 2 bases, with 14 bases between. The CDR3 bases are TGTGCCAGCAGATCCGGGACACCCCCCTACGAGCAGTACTTC. Translating it yields CASRSGTPPYEQYF.

The V and J genes are TRBV30 and TRBJ2-2, with a weak D call TRBD2 (8 bases). V was trimmed by 8 bases and J by 6 bases, leaving 22 bases between them. The germline CDR1 and CDR2 sequences are GTSNPN and SVGIG (reference sequence). The CDR3 consists of 15 residues. Here the CDR3 reads CAAREGAAWSGELFF. In DNA, the CDR3 is TGTGCCGCACGGGAGGGGGCGGCTTGGTCCGGGGAGCTGTTTTTT.

The rearrangement uses TRBV14 and TRBJ2-3; D is tentatively TRBD1 or TRBD2 (6 bases each). Germline V gene data show CDR1 as SGHDN and CDR2 as FVKESK. This CDR3 contains 14 residues. V lost 3 bases and J 7 bases, leaving 14 bases between the germline ends. In DNA, the CDR3 is TGTGCCAGCAGCCAGGTGGGGGGCGGTTATACGCAGTATTTT. Protein product: CASSQVGGGYTQYF.

To note about this clone: Other DNA variants within this sample encode the same CDR3. The V and J genes are TRBV5-1 and TRBJ2-7; no clear D gene. Trimming stripped 0 bases from V and 2 bases from J, with 9 bases between. This CDR3 has 14 residues. Germline V gene data show CDR1 as SGHRS and CDR2 as YFSETQ. The CDR3 DNA reads TGCGCCAGCAGCTTGGTAGTCCAGCCCTACGAGCAGTACTTC. Encoded protein: CASSLVVQPYEQYF.

The chain joins TRBV5-1 to TRBJ2-7; possibly TRBD1 or TRBD2 for D (5 bases each). There are 13 residues in the CDR3. Germline-derived CDR1 and CDR2 are SGHRS and YFSETQ. V was trimmed by 2 bases and J by 2 bases, leaving 8 bases between them. The CDR3 bases are TGCGCCAGCAGCTTCTCGGGGCCCTACGAGCAGTACTTC. This gives the protein CASSFSGPYEQYF.

The rearrangement joins TRBV27 to TRBJ1-2; tentatively, D is TRBD1 (5 bases). Trimming shortened V by 5 bases and J by 2 bases, and 18 bases separated the two germline ends. The CDR3 is 16 amino acids. Germline V lookup: CDR1 MNHEY, CDR2 SMNVEV (reference sequence). CDR3 DNA: TGTGCCAGCAGTCCCTCTAGGGGAGAGGGCAACTATGGCTACACCTTC. Its translation is CASSPSRGEGNYGYTF.

This chain links TRBV18 with TRBJ2-2; 9 nucleotides align to TRBD2. Trimming cost V 4 bases and J 6 bases; bases outside gene matches: 9. The CDR3 contains 16 residues. Germline V gene sequence: CDR1 KGHSH, CDR2 LQKENI. The CDR3 DNA is TGTGCCAGCTCACTCCGCGCACTAGCGGGCCCCGGGGAGCTGTTTTTT. This gives the protein CASSLRALAGPGELFF.

This clone was counted only a few times. This sequence joins TRBV5-1 and TRBJ1-3; D gene unclear. The CDR3 spans 14 residues. With 0 bases removed from V and 0 bases from J, the gap between germline ends came to 4 bases. Germline CDR1 and CDR2: SGHRS and YFSETQ. CDR3 amino acids: CASSLEASGNTIYF. The DNA for the CDR3 is TGCGCCAGCAGCTTGGAGGCCTCTGGAAACACCATATATTTT.